This TCR beta chain was recovered during a study of blood T cells in healthy people across ages. Whole-study results and caveats: Aged donors had fewer naive CD4+ cells and lower diversity than long-lived donors.

V was pared by 0 bases and J by 4 bases, with 6 bases of the junction left unmatched. Per the germline V gene, CDR1 is LGHNA and CDR2 is YSLEER. The CDR3 totals 15 residues. The second PCR ran about 6 to 11 cycles with a sample-barcoded 5' primer and J-beta primers. TCRdb redid the calling of the 5' RACE reads with MiXCR, one entry per CDR3 protein. This sample yields 1.5 million to 2 million distinct CDR3 sequences, of which roughly 52% are seen a single time; about 2.1% belongs to the top ten. About this clonotype: The antigen is undetermined.

Russia was home to the donors, healthy Caucasian individuals aged roughly 6 to 95. The sequence came from a woman aged 40 to 49 in good health. V gene TRBV4-3 combines with J gene TRBJ2-7; TRBD1 matches 7 bases. Sequenced sample: blood. The CDR3 coding sequence is TGCGCCAGCAGCCAAGATGCCGGGACAGAGTACGAGCAGTACTTC. Protein: CASSQDAGTEYEQYF.